This T cell receptor (beta chain) was observed in a study of molecular identifiers for immune sequencing clone quantification. Across the study: The replicate experiment used RNA from 20,000 or 100,000 naive CD8 cells. This RNA was split into five aliquots, and four of them were sequenced.

Germline V CDR1 and CDR2: SGHTA, FQGNSA. This CDR3 is 15 amino acids long. Naive CD8 sequencing libraries were generated from approximately 20,000 to 1,000,000 sorted cells, with 10%, 30% or 50% RNA as input. Bulk TCR libraries were made with methods that had been previously described and with listed TCR primers. In TCRdb, the PCR reads were re-called with MiXCR into one record per CDR3 protein. This sample has about half a million distinct CDR3 sequences, with 25% found just once. As for this clonotype: Germline is not matched at one junction end, which may reflect a read error.

This receptor was obtained from a human donor in good health. Some libraries in this study had Jurkat cell RNA spiked in. The gene calls are TRBV7-2 and TRBJ2-1; TRBD2 matches 11 bases. Sequenced sample: naive CD8+ T cells from blood, with Jurkat cell RNA spiked in. As for subset: FACS-sorted CD8+CD4-CCR7+CD45RA+ naive T cells. The DNA of the CDR3 is TGTGCCAGCAGCCCGACTAGCGGGGCCCTCAATGTGCAGTTCTTC. Translated: CASSPTSGALNVQFF.